The clone carrying this T cell receptor (beta chain) was recorded at least ten times. Its target is unknown. The data were obtained in a study of T cells in Graves' hyperthyroidism and ophthalmopathy. Study overall: Staff took peripheral blood when the initial diagnosis was made, before any treatment began. Study-level findings and limits: Peripheral blood also featured most of the thyroid clonotypes expanded above 0.001.

The authors deemed Graves' hyperthyroidism stable absent ophthalmopathy progression within 18 months. Aged 18 to 65, the patients had hyperthyroidism that was newly diagnosed and had lasted under 2 months. TCR beta CDR3 sequences were amplified from RNA transcripts. The TCR CDR3 was amplified in a first-round RT-PCR using the HTBI primer set. MiXCR, run by TCRdb on the multiplex PCR reads, gives a single entry per CDR3 protein. The sample has around 500,000 distinct CDR3 sequences; 12% to 15% are singletons. Between the trimmed V and J ends, which lost 4 bases and 0 bases, there was a span of 12 bases. Germline CDR1 MNHNS, CDR2 SASEGT. This CDR3 has 16 amino acids.

The rearrangement links TRBV6-1 to TRBJ2-2, with D perhaps matching TRBD1 (6 bases). The source material was blood. The receptor was derived from a middle-aged woman with Graves' hyperthyroidism. CDR3 DNA: TGTGCCAGCAGTGGGACCGGGACACCGAACACCGGGGAGCTGTTTTTT. This gives the protein CASSGTGTPNTGELFF.